A selection of T cell receptor beta chains follows, all from one sample in a study of post-analysis software for immune sequencing data. Each CDR3 protein gets one entry after TCRdb re-called the PCR reads with MiXCR. In the table there are hundreds of thousands of distinct CDR3 sequences, about 27% of which are singletons. Input material: blood. The receptors originated from a girl aged 10-17 years with multiple sclerosis. Each CDR3 is given with its conserved first and last residue. Each record gives: clone size, V gene, J gene, D gene, CDR3 protein, CDR3 DNA. A D gene is named only where the DNA matches it firmly. Clone size appears in some rows only: once, few, many, or a class for an expanded clone.

>few|TRBV28|TRBJ2-5|TRBD2
CASIQSSGEQETQYF
TGTGCCAGCATCCAGAGTAGCGGGGAACAAGAGACCCAGTACTTC
>.|TRBV29-1|TRBJ2-7|.
CSVVLVGATSSYEQYF
TGCAGCGTTGTTCTTGTAGGGGCGACGAGCTCCTACGAGCAGTACTTC
>.|TRBV25-1|TRBJ1-2|.
CASRASGVGYGHTF
TGTGCCAGCAGAGCTTCCGGGGTGGGCTATGGCCACACCTTC
>.|TRBV3-1|TRBJ2-5|.
CASSQPGLQQYF
TGTGCCAGCAGCCAGCCGGGACTCCAGCAGTACTTC
>.|TRBV3-1|TRBJ2-7|.
CATAGARSYEQYF
TGTGCCACGGCAGGGGCGCGGAGCTACGAGCAGTACTTC
>.|TRBV5-1|TRBJ2-1|.
CASSQISPPDEQFF
TGCGCCAGCAGTCAAATCTCCCCGCCGGATGAGCAGTTCTTC
>many|TRBV10-3|TRBJ2-5|TRBD1
CAISETPGQGGETQYF
TGTGCCATCAGTGAAACCCCGGGACAGGGGGGAGAGACCCAGTACTTC
>few|TRBV19|TRBJ1-2|.
CATLDEYGYGYTF
TGTGCCACCCTTGATGAGTACGGCTATGGCTACACCTTC
>many|TRBV7-2|TRBJ1-2|.
CASSLARISGYTF
TGTGCCAGCAGCTTAGCGAGGATTTCTGGCTACACCTTC
>few|TRBV20-1|TRBJ2-1|.
CSRALGDSYNEQFF
TGCAGTCGTGCCCTGGGGGACTCCTACAATGAGCAGTTCTTC
>few|TRBV29-1|TRBJ2-3|.
CSGLLRGDTQYF
TGCAGCGGACTCCTACGGGGAGATACGCAGTATTTT
>many|TRBV20-1|TRBJ2-7|.
CSADPLGYEQYF
TGCAGTGCAGACCCACTAGGCTACGAGCAGTACTTC
>many|TRBV20-1|TRBJ2-3|.
CSAWGGELDTQYF
TGCAGTGCTTGGGGCGGCGAGCTAGATACGCAGTATTTT
>.|TRBV4-1|TRBJ1-5|.
CASSQDFSAGRNQPQHF
TGCGCCAGCAGCCAAGATTTTTCGGCAGGGCGCAATCAGCCCCAGCATTTT
>.|TRBV9|TRBJ2-3|.
CASSHAAGVAADTQYF
TGTGCCAGCAGTCACGCGGCTGGGGTAGCAGCAGATACGCAGTATTTT
>few|TRBV7-9|TRBJ2-7|.
CASSRDISYEQYF
TGTGCCAGCAGCCGGGACATCTCCTACGAGCAGTACTTC
>.|TRBV28|TRBJ1-1|.
CASSFPAGTAFF
TGTGCCAGCAGTTTTCCGGCAGGGACGGCTTTCTTT